The entry below describes one T cell receptor beta chain. The source of the sample is a study of blood T cell repertoires in COVID-19. As for the study in general: Both acute and convalescent COVID-19 samples were obtained from the United States, Italy and Spain. The cDNA or gDNA used as material had been derived from T cells, B-cell-depleted T cells, or PBMCs.

Germline lookup yields CDR1 GTSNPN and CDR2 SVGIG (reference sequence). Trimming left V 0 bases short and J 0 bases short, with 11 bases between. There are 15 residues in the CDR3. As handled by the study authors: Amplifying reference gene primers gave estimates of nucleated cell counts. The assay was immunoSEQ multiplex PCR, and TCRdb's table has in-frame clones only and misses some. The V and J calls and the clone size are those of that table, but D and trimming were determined from the DNA. The sample yields about 64,000 clones, over 75% seen once. The specimen was peripheral blood. The chain uses TRBV30 and TRBJ1-2; D is unclear. This receptor was obtained from a man of 80 years or more with acute or convalescent COVID-19. In DNA form, the CDR3 reads TGTGCCTGGAGTGTAAGAGACACTCCTAACTATGGCTACACCTTC. It codes for CAWSVRDTPNYGYTF.